This TCR beta chain was captured by sequencing in a study of cytomegalovirus exposure and HLA in healthy donors. Note on this clone: Its antigen is unknown.

Trimming cost V 6 bases and J 3 bases; bases outside gene matches: 4. The CDR3 covers 15 residues. The germline V gene has CDR1 MNHNS and CDR2 SASEGT. Healthy bone marrow donors made up the donor group. Regarding the study as a whole: V- and J-gene trimming in TCR beta was tied to a missense DCLRE1C variant by an analysis performed later. Listed as cytomegalovirus-associated were 164 TCR beta chains.

PCR used 60 Vbeta primers and 13 Jbeta primers. Clones were sequenced by immunoSEQ multiplex PCR, and TCRdb holds only the in-frame ones, with some missing. The top ten clones hold 1.6% of a sample with under 110,000 clones, around 82% of them seen once. The TCR comes from a middle-aged man in good health and CMV-seronegative. Sequencing was carried out using PBMCs. The chain joins TRBV6-1 to TRBJ1-5; 11 positions match TRBD1. The CDR3 reads CASSSDRGPNQPQHF. CDR3 nucleotide sequence: TGTGCCAGCAGCTCGGACAGGGGGCCCAATCAGCCCCAGCATTTT.